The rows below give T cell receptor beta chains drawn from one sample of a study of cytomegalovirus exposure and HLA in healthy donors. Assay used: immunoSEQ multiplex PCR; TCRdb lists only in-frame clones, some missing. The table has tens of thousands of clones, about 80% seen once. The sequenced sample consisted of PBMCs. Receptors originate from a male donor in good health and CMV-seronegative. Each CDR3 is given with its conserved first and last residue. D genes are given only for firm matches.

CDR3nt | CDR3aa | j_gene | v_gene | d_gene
TGTGCCAGCAGCTCCGCCAGCTCTGGAAACACCATATATTTT | CASSSASSGNTIYF | TRBJ1-3 | TRBV7-2 | NA
TGTGCCAGCACCAAAGGGGGAGCTGGAGGAAAGACGAGTGAAGCTTTCTTT | CASTKGGAGGKTSEAFF | TRBJ1-1 | TRBV28 | NA
TGCGCCAGCAGCCATGCTAGCGGAACGTATGCAGATACGCAGTATTTT | CASSHASGTYADTQYF | TRBJ2-3 | TRBV4-1 | TRBD2
TGCGCCAGCAGCCACCGACATACCGAAGCTTTCTTT | CASSHRHTEAFF | TRBJ1-1 | TRBV4-3 | NA
TGTGCCAGCAGCCTAACCGGGACAGGGGAAGCAGATACGCAGTATTTT | CASSLTGTGEADTQYF | TRBJ2-3 | TRBV9 | TRBD1
TGTGCCAGCAGACCCGACACAGCCTACGAGCAGTACTTC | CASRPDTAYEQYF | TRBJ2-7 | TRBV6-1 | NA
TGTGCCAGCAGCCCGAACAGGAACACTGAAGCTTTCTTT | CASSPNRNTEAFF | TRBJ1-1 | TRBV5-4 | NA
TGTGCCAGCAGCTGGGAGGGACTAGCGGGCGGGACAGATACGCAGTATTTT | CASSWEGLAGGTDTQYF | TRBJ2-3 | TRBV7-9 | TRBD2
TGTGCCAGCAGCGCCCTCTCGGAGGAGGAGACCCAGTACTTC | CASSALSEEETQYF | TRBJ2-5 | TRBV11-2 | NA
TGTGCCAGCAGCACCCGGACAGGGGATCACAGCTCCTACGAGCAGTACTTC | CASSTRTGDHSSYEQYF | TRBJ2-7 | TRBV4-2 | TRBD1
TGTGCCAGCAGCTCGCTTAGAGAGCGGAATGAGCAGTTCTTC | CASSSLRERNEQFF | TRBJ2-1 | TRBV11-2 | NA
TGTGCCAGCAGTTACTCGAGAGTGGGGGCGAATCAGCCCCAGCATTTT | CASSYSRVGANQPQHF | TRBJ1-5 | TRBV6-5 | NA